One and the same sample provided the 25 T cell receptor beta chains below, sequenced in a study of shared clonotypes between healthy human individuals. Naivety among CD8 cells was defined by CD45RO negativity and positive CCR7 selection, thereby excluding terminally differentiated effector memory CD45RA+ cells. Profiling relied on immunoSEQ multiplex PCR, and the TCRdb table lists in-frame clones only, not all of them. The top ten clones hold 0.85% to 1.2% of a sample with about 2 million clones, approximately 94% of them seen once. The sequencing input was naive CD8+ T cells sorted from blood. The receptors were sampled from a young man in good health.

A note on this clone: The sample carries other DNA sequences with the same CDR3. The gene calls are TRBV6-1 and TRBJ2-7, with a weak D call TRBD1 (6 bases). V shed 7 bases and J shed 3 bases, with 7 bases lying between them. Germline V CDR1 and CDR2: MNHNS, SASEGT. The CDR3 length is 11 residues. This CDR3 reads CASTDSYEQYF. Written as DNA, the CDR3 is TGTGCCAGCACGGACAGCTACGAGCAGTACTTC.

The V call is TRBV2, the J call TRBJ2-7; no reliable D call. CDR1 SNHLY and CDR2 FYNNEI come from the germline V gene. This CDR3 region has 13 residues. Trimming removed 4 bases at V and 6 bases at J, with 13 bases between. The DNA of the CDR3 is TGTGCCAGCAGTGCTAGTGTAGCTTCCGAGCAGTACTTC. This sequence encodes CASSASVASEQYF.

This chain uses TRBV7-9 with TRBJ1-5; 7 bases align to TRBD1. V gave up 4 bases and J gave up 0 bases; unmatched junction bases: 12. The CDR3 length is 18 residues. Germline CDR1 SEHNR, CDR2 FQNEAQ (reference sequence). CDR3 protein: CASSSNRDSDYSNQPQHF. The DNA of the CDR3 is TGTGCCAGCAGCTCAAACCGGGACAGCGATTATAGCAATCAGCCCCAGCATTTT.

The chain combines TRBV9 with TRBJ1-2; D gene uncertain. Germline CDR1 is SGDLS and CDR2 is YYNGEE. CDR3 size: 14 residues. Trimming stripped 4 bases from V and 4 bases from J, with 14 bases between. The CDR3 DNA reads as TGTGCCAGCAGCCTGGGTCCTACGGCCTATGGCTACACCTTC. It codes for CASSLGPTAYGYTF.

The CDR3 DNA is TGTGCCAGCAGTGTCCCCGGACAGGGGCGCACAGATACGCAGTATTTT. Protein product: CASSVPGQGRTDTQYF. The chain joins TRBV2 to TRBJ2-3; 9 bases are a match to TRBD1. V lost 4 bases and J lost 1; bases outside the gene matches: 6. Germline values: CDR1 SNHLY, CDR2 FYNNEI. The CDR3 is made up of 16 amino acids. The full variable domain, with the rest looked up from reference TRBV2 and TRBJ2-3, is EPEVTQTPSHQVTQMGQEVILRCVPISNHLYFYWYRQILGQKVEFLVSFYNNEISEKSEIFDDQFSVERPDGSNFTLKIRSTKLEDSAMYFCASSVPGQGRTDTQYFGPGTRLTVL.

This rearrangement joins TRBV5-4 to TRBJ2-7; no clear D. The CDR3 runs 15 residues. Germline values: CDR1 SGHNT, CDR2 YYREEE (reference sequence). V was shortened by 0 bases and J by 0 bases, with 10 bases between the two germline ends. Here the CDR3 reads CASSLVAHHSYEQYF. The CDR3 DNA reads TGTGCCAGCAGCTTGGTTGCCCACCACTCCTACGAGCAGTACTTC.

The chain uses TRBV19 and TRBJ2-5; 9 bases agree with TRBD1. Trimming at V came to 4 bases and at J to 2 bases, leaving 11 bases not matched to a gene. The CDR3 has 17 residues. Germline V gene lookup returns CDR1 LNHDA and CDR2 SQIVND (reference sequence). The CDR3 sequence: CASSTSPGQGGQETQYF. CDR3 coding DNA: TGTGCCAGTAGTACCTCTCCGGGACAGGGTGGGCAAGAGACCCAGTACTTC.

The rearrangement joins TRBV6-5 to TRBJ1-1; no clear D gene. Germline-derived CDR1 and CDR2 are MNHEY and SVGAGI. V lost 10 bases, J lost 6 bases, and 12 bases lay in between. The CDR3 loop spans 11 amino acids. CDR3 in amino acids: CATGMGSEAFF. For the CDR3, the DNA is TGTGCCACCGGAATGGGCTCTGAAGCTTTCTTT.

The chain recombines TRBV27 with TRBJ2-2; perhaps TRBD1 as D (6 bases). Germline CDR1 and CDR2: MNHEY and SMNVEV (reference sequence). The V gene lost 5 bases and the J gene lost 0 bases, with 10 bases spanning the gap. This CDR3 is built from 15 residues. The chain's CDR3 is CASSHWTANTGELFF. Written as DNA, the CDR3 is TGTGCCAGCAGTCATTGGACAGCGAACACCGGGGAGCTGTTTTTT.

The J gene is TRBJ2-7, the V gene TRBV15; TRBD1 might be the D (6 bases). Germline lookup yields CDR1 LNHNV and CDR2 YYDKDF (reference sequence). Between the trimmed V and J ends, which lost 2 bases and 5 bases, there was a span of 13 bases. This CDR3 spans 14 amino acids. The CDR3 sequence is CATSRQTGPDEQYF. The CDR3 bases are TGTGCCACCAGCAGACAGACAGGTCCGGACGAGCAGTACTTC.

With regard to this clone: Other DNA sequences from this sample encode an identical CDR3 as well. This sequence joins TRBV6-1 and TRBJ2-7; 13 nucleotides align to TRBD2. After removal of 3 bases from V and 4 bases from J, the junction contained 3 bases not matched to a gene. Germline V gene data show CDR1 as MNHNS and CDR2 as SASEGT. This CDR3 is 15 amino acids long. In DNA form, the CDR3 reads TGTGCCAGCAGTGAGTGGACTAGCGGGGGATACGAGCAGTACTTC. Translated, it gives CASSEWTSGGYEQYF.

The table lists this clone with a count of one. The chain couples TRBV5-1 to TRBJ2-1; D is perhaps TRBD2 (7 bases). Trimming shortened V by 1 base and J by 8 bases, and 13 bases separated the two germline ends. The CDR3 is 14 amino acids. CDR1 SGHRS and CDR2 YFSETQ come from the germline V gene. This chain's CDR3 is CASSLSSGGYEQFF. The CDR3 DNA reads as TGCGCCAGCAGCTTGTCGTCGGGGGGCTATGAGCAGTTCTTC. The variable domain in full, completed from reference TRBV5-1 and TRBJ2-1, reads KAGVTQTPRYLIKTRGQQVTLSCSPISGHRSVSWYQQTPGQGLQFLFEYFSETQRNKGNFPGRFSGRQFSNSRSEMNVSTLELGDSALYLCASSLSSGGYEQFFGPGTRLTVL.

Regarding this clone: The same CDR3 is also encoded by other DNA sequences in this sample. The chain couples TRBV7-6 to TRBJ1-3, with D possibly matching TRBD1 (5 bases). CDR3 length: 15 amino acids. CDR1 is SGHVS, CDR2 FNYEAQ, per germline. V lost 2 bases to trimming and J lost 1 base, with 9 bases between them. This CDR3 is CASSLTQGSGNTIYF. The CDR3 DNA reads as TGTGCCAGCAGCTTAACCCAGGGATCTGGAAACACCATATATTTT.

This chain uses TRBV5-6 with TRBJ2-3; D assignment may be TRBD1 or TRBD2 (5 bases each). The CDR3 sequence is 15 residues long. V was clipped by 5 bases and J by 0 bases, with 13 bases between them. Germline V lookup: CDR1 SGHDT, CDR2 YYEEEE. The CDR3 loop is CASRSGTYSTDTQYF. CDR3 sequence (DNA): TGTGCCAGCAGGTCGGGGACCTACAGCACAGATACGCAGTATTTT. Full variable domain (missing parts from reference TRBV5-6 and TRBJ2-3): DAGVTQSPTHLIKTRGQQVTLRCSPKSGHDTVSWYQQALGQGPQFIFQYYEEEERQRGNFPDRFSGHQFPNYSSELNVNALLLGDSALYLCASRSGTYSTDTQYFGPGTRLTVL.

The V and J genes are TRBV9 and TRBJ2-2, with a possible D match to TRBD1 (6 bases). The V gene's germline CDR1 is SGDLS and CDR2 YYNGEE. V lost 0 bases, J lost 6 bases, and 12 bases lay in between. The CDR3 has 15 residues. The CDR3 spells CASSVEDSGAGELFF. CDR3 in DNA: TGTGCCAGCAGCGTAGAGGACAGTGGGGCCGGGGAGCTGTTTTTT. Full variable domain (rest looked up from reference TRBV9 and TRBJ2-2): DSGVTQTPKHLITATGQRVTLRCSPRSGDLSVYWYQQSLDQGLQFLIQYYNGEERAKGNILERFSAQQFPDLHSELNLSSLELGDSALYFCASSVEDSGAGELFFGEGSRLTVL.

About this clone itself: This sample includes further DNA sequences coding for the same CDR3. V usage is TRBV15 and J usage is TRBJ2-5; 9 nucleotides line up with TRBD1. The CDR3 has 14 amino acids. V was pared by 4 bases and J by 1 base, with 1 base of the junction left unmatched. CDR1 and CDR2 (germline): LNHNV, YYDKDF (reference sequence). In nucleotides, the CDR3 is TGTGCCACCAGCACGGACAGGGGCCAAGAGACCCAGTACTTC. Its translation is CATSTDRGQETQYF.

The chain employs TRBV14 and TRBJ2-7; TRBD2 matches 8 bases. Germline CDR1 and CDR2: SGHDN and FVKESK. The CDR3 runs to 16 residues. With 4 bases clipped from V and 0 bases from J, the junction kept 8 bases outside the gene matches. The CDR3 DNA reads as TGTGCCAGCAGCCCCCGGCGGGGGGTCTCCTCCTACGAGCAGTACTTC. It yields the protein CASSPRRGVSSYEQYF.

This rearrangement joins TRBV6-5 to TRBJ2-2, with D possibly TRBD1 on 7 matching bases. The V gene's germline CDR1 is MNHEY and CDR2 SVGAGI. The CDR3 sequence is 16 residues long. Deletions cut 0 bases from V and 3 bases from J, with 11 bases between. The CDR3 loop reads CASSYSTGEDTGELFF. CDR3 in DNA: TGTGCCAGCAGTTACTCTACAGGGGAGGACACCGGGGAGCTGTTTTTT.

The rearrangement links TRBV5-1 to TRBJ2-7, with D perhaps matching TRBD1 (6 bases). The germline V gene encodes CDR1 SGHRS and CDR2 YFSETQ. The CDR3 totals 16 residues. Trimming shortened V by 0 bases and J by 6 bases, and 19 bases separated the two germline ends. The CDR3 sequence is CASSLVVSGVPAEQYF. The CDR3 nucleotides read TGCGCCAGCAGCTTGGTAGTTTCAGGGGTACCCGCCGAGCAGTACTTC.

The chain combines TRBV15 with TRBJ2-2; TRBD2 matches at 10 bases. Germline trimming cut 0 bases from V and 5 bases from J; bases unmatched to any gene: 6. The CDR3 consists of 17 residues. Germline V CDR1 and CDR2: LNHNV, YYDKDF (reference sequence). The chain's CDR3 is CATSRERGLAWTGELFF. CDR3 in DNA: TGTGCCACCAGCAGAGAGAGGGGACTAGCGTGGACCGGGGAGCTGTTTTTT.

This sequence joins TRBV7-9 and TRBJ2-5; no definite D call. The V and J ends lost 6 bases and 0 bases respectively, with 11 bases between them. CDR1 is SEHNR and CDR2 is FQNEAQ in the germline V gene (reference sequence). The CDR3 loop spans 14 amino acids. CDR3 amino acids: CASSEDEYQETQYF. The CDR3 DNA follows: TGTGCCAGCAGTGAGGACGAGTACCAAGAGACCCAGTACTTC.

The V gene is TRBV27, the J gene TRBJ2-1, with 10 bases that match TRBD2. The CDR3 is 20 residues long. CDR1 and CDR2 (germline): MNHEY, SMNVEV (reference sequence). The J segment lost 0 bases and the V segment lost 6 bases, leaving 17 bases of the junction unmatched. The CDR3 is CASSLIGRGTSGTSYNEQFF. The CDR3 nucleotides read TGTGCCAGCAGCCTCATAGGGCGGGGAACTAGCGGGACCTCCTACAATGAGCAGTTCTTC.

Concerning this clone itself: The same CDR3 also results from other DNA sequences found in this sample. The chain has TRBV6-1 and TRBJ2-7; D uncertain. This CDR3 has 15 amino acids. In germline, CDR1 is MNHNS, CDR2 SASEGT. The ends were cut back, 0 bases at V and 0 bases at J, with 9 bases in the middle. Here the CDR3 reads CASSEAPGTSYEQYF. Here the CDR3 DNA reads TGTGCCAGCAGTGAAGCGCCGGGCACCTCCTACGAGCAGTACTTC.

This chain uses TRBV6-4 with TRBJ2-5; the match to TRBD1 covers 10 bases. V gave up 3 bases and J gave up 4 bases; unmatched junction bases: 5. The CDR3 sequence is 15 residues long. Germline V CDR1 and CDR2: MRHNA, SNTAGT. The CDR3 here is CASSEWDRGRETQYF. For the CDR3, the DNA is TGTGCCAGCAGTGAATGGGACAGGGGTAGAGAGACCCAGTACTTC.

The chain combines TRBV18 with TRBJ1-2; D uncertain. CDR1 and CDR2 (germline): KGHSH, LQKENI. Deletions cut 0 bases from V and 2 bases from J, with 16 bases between. CDR3 size: 17 residues. CDR3 bases: TGTGCCAGCTCACCACCGCCAGGTTCTAGCCCGAACTATGGCTACACCTTC. Amino acids: CASSPPPGSSPNYGYTF.